The 11 T cell receptor beta chains below all came from one sample that was sequenced in a study of T cell repertoires in cytomegalovirus infection. Antigens for these TCRs are unknown. TCRdb recomputed calls from the reads with MiXCR, one row per CDR3 protein. The sample includes more than 300,000 distinct CDR3 sequences, about 35% of them seen just once. The material sequenced was cultured PBMCs, taken from culture after CMV antigen stimulation. All receptors come from a human donor in good health (CMV status not recorded). Some clones in this sample may be carry-over from other donors' samples.

This clonotype has just a few counts. The CDR3 loop is CASSLFTGAVNTEAFF. The CDR3, as DNA: TGTGCCAGCAGTTTATTCACGGGGGCGGTGAACACTGAAGCTTTCTTT. This chain connects TRBV28 to TRBJ1-1; D may be TRBD1 (6 bases). CDR1 is MDHEN, CDR2 SYDVKM, per germline. The CDR3 length is 16 residues. The ends were cut back, 1 base at V and 0 bases at J, with 12 bases in the middle.

In this sample, this clonotype turned up a few times. CDR3 in DNA: TGTGCCAGCGGTCAGGTCTACAATGAGCAGTTCTTC. This codes for CASGQVYNEQFF. J is TRBJ2-1 and V is TRBV6-1, with D unresolved. Germline CDR1 MNHNS, CDR2 SASEGT. The CDR3 has 12 amino acids. V was cut by 8 bases and J by 3 bases, with 8 bases left in between.

This clonotype came up many times. The chain couples TRBV5-4 to TRBJ2-3; no firm D call. CDR3 length: 12 residues. Trimming removed 0 bases from V and 6 bases from J, with 5 bases in between. Germline V gives CDR1 SGHNT, CDR2 YYREEE (reference sequence). CDR3 residues: CASSLERDTQYF. DNA of the CDR3: TGTGCCAGCAGCTTGGAGAGGGATACGCAGTATTTT. The variable domain in full, completed from reference TRBV5-4 and TRBJ2-3, reads ETGVTQSPTHLIKTRGQQVTLRCSSQSGHNTVSWYQQALGQGPQFIFQYYREEENGRGNFPPRFSGLQFPNYSSELNVNALELDDSALYLCASSLERDTQYFGPGTRLTVL.

This clonotype occurred many times. This chain uses TRBV7-2 with TRBJ2-3; either TRBD1 or TRBD2 may supply D (5 bases each). Trimming pared 4 bases from V and 3 bases from J, leaving 14 bases between. This CDR3 contains 15 residues. Per the germline V gene, CDR1 is SGHTA and CDR2 is FQGNSA. The CDR3 sequence: CASSSRGPVTDTQYF. DNA for the CDR3: TGTGCCAGCAGCTCCCGGGGCCCGGTAACAGATACGCAGTATTTT.

This clonotype was observed a handful of times. The rearrangement links TRBV6-6 to TRBJ2-1, with TRBD1 identical over 9 bases. Germline trimming cut 5 bases from V and 3 bases from J; bases unmatched to any gene: 5. This CDR3 is built from 15 residues. Germline V CDR1 and CDR2: MNHNY, SVGAGI (reference sequence). The CDR3 DNA sequence: TGTGCCAGCAGTGACCGGGACAGGGACTACAATGAGCAGTTCTTC. Translated, it gives CASSDRDRDYNEQFF.

The CDR3 region is CASSQSSGQQFF. CDR3 nucleotides: TGTGCCAGCAGCCAAAGTAGCGGGCAGCAGTTCTTC. The gene calls are TRBV14 and TRBJ2-1, with 7 positions matching TRBD2. The CDR3 is made up of 12 amino acids. Germline trimming cut 2 bases from V and 11 bases from J; bases unmatched to any gene: 3. Per the germline V gene, CDR1 is SGHDN and CDR2 is FVKESK.

The chain has TRBV7-2 and TRBJ1-6; no clear D gene. Germline V gives CDR1 SGHTA, CDR2 FQGNSA. Trimming took 5 bases from V and 6 from J, leaving 11 bases between them. The CDR3 sequence is 14 residues long. The CDR3 sequence is CASSGREFNSPLHF. CDR3 in DNA: TGTGCCAGCAGCGGCCGAGAATTTAATTCACCCCTCCACTTT.

The CDR3 protein is CASRMTSGRTDTQYF. The DNA of the CDR3 is TGCGCCAGCAGAATGACTAGCGGGAGGACAGATACGCAGTATTTT. The V call is TRBV5-1, the J call TRBJ2-3; 13 nucleotides line up with TRBD2. This CDR3 comprises 15 residues. Germline-derived CDR1 and CDR2 are SGHRS and YFSETQ. Trimming took 5 bases from V and 3 from J; bases not matched to a gene: 3.

This rearrangement joins TRBV6-1 to TRBJ2-2; TRBD1 or TRBD2 may be the D gene (7 bases each). This CDR3 region has 15 residues. Per germline, CDR1 MNHNS and CDR2 SASEGT. V dropped 8 bases and J dropped 5 bases, with 18 bases sitting between them. CDR3 protein: CASWEGTDLTGELFF. CDR3 coding DNA: TGTGCCAGCTGGGAGGGGACAGATCTTACCGGGGAGCTGTTTTTT.

The chain joins TRBV20-1 to TRBJ2-7; D gene ambiguous. The CDR3 runs to 11 residues. Germline assignment: CDR1 DFQATT and CDR2 SNEGSKA (reference sequence). Trimming cost V 5 bases and J 3 bases, with 8 bases left between them. The CDR3 DNA follows: TGCAGTGCTCACAGAAGCTACGAGCAGTACTTC. It yields the protein CSAHRSYEQYF.

The V call is TRBV6-5, the J call TRBJ2-7, with 11 positions matching TRBD1. Germline V gene data show CDR1 as MNHEY and CDR2 as SVGAGI. This CDR3 is 15 amino acids long. Trimming cost V 6 bases and J 2 bases; bases outside gene matches: 6. This chain's CDR3 is CASSPGQGGTYEQYV. The DNA for the CDR3 is TGTGCCAGCAGCCCGGGACAGGGGGGCACCTACGAGCAGTACGTC.